Below, one TCR beta chain is given with its context. Its antigen is currently unknown. These data come from a study of cytomegalovirus exposure and HLA in healthy donors. Study-wide points: Later analysis placed DRB1 highest and HLA-C lowest in TCR association rates, which differed by HLA locus. It was reported in a later analysis that an Asian-associated ancestry cluster showed fewer N-insertions than the roughly 670-donor mean.

The junction had 5 bases not matched to a gene; V was cut back by 0 bases and J by 4 bases. Germline CDR1 reads KGHSY; CDR2 reads FQNENV. This CDR3 has 15 residues. The PCR had 60 Vbeta and 13 Jbeta primers. Assay used: immunoSEQ multiplex PCR; TCRdb lists only in-frame clones, some missing. This table holds 93,000 or so clones, approximately 79% found once. What was sequenced was PBMCs. This chain joins TRBV16 and TRBJ1-1, with 7 bases that match TRBD1. This sequence originates from a man aged 50-60 years in good health and CMV-seropositive. CDR3 DNA sequence: TGTGCCAGCAGCCAATCGGGGCCAGGGGGCACTGAAGCTTTCTTT. Its protein product is CASSQSGPGGTEAFF. Full variable domain (outside the CDR3, taken from reference TRBV16 and TRBJ1-1): GEEVAQTPKHLVRGEGQKAKLYCAPIKGHSYVFWYQQVLKNEFKFLISFQNENVFDETGMPKERFSAKCLPNSPCSLEIQATKLEDSAVYFCASSQSGPGGTEAFFGQGTRLTVV.